A single sample gave rise to the 22 T cell receptor beta chains below, sequenced in a study of breast tumors, draining lymph nodes, adjacent tissues. Axillary draining lymph nodes of breast cancer patients supplied the node samples. TCRdb re-called the multiplex PCR reads through MiXCR, storing one row per CDR3 protein. This sample has around 300,000 distinct CDR3 sequences, with 30% to 35% found just once. Sequences were obtained from axillary lymph node tissue. The origin of the receptors is a female donor with breast cancer. Some clones in this sample may be carry-over from other donors' samples.

This clonotype was observed many times. The chain employs TRBV5-6 and TRBJ1-2; 7 positions match TRBD1. Germline CDR1 is SGHDT and CDR2 is YYEEEE. The CDR3 is made up of 13 amino acids. Trimming took 4 bases from V and 4 from J; bases not matched to a gene: 4. The CDR3 DNA is TGTGCCAGCAGCGATAGACAGGGCTATGGCTACACCTTC. It codes for CASSDRQGYGYTF. Full variable domain (rest looked up from reference TRBV5-6 and TRBJ1-2): DAGVTQSPTHLIKTRGQQVTLRCSPKSGHDTVSWYQQALGQGPQFIFQYYEEEERQRGNFPDRFSGHQFPNYSSELNVNALLLGDSALYLCASSDRQGYGYTFGSGTRLTVV.

This clonotype was recorded a few times. The junction differs from germline at one of its ends, possibly a read error. This sequence joins TRBV2 and TRBJ2-4; TRBD1 is a possible D gene (6 bases). This CDR3 spans 13 amino acids. CDR1 and CDR2 from the germline V gene are SNHLY and FYNNEI. As DNA, the CDR3 is TGTGCCAGCAAACCCCCGGGACATACATTTTTCGATTTC. Translating gives CASKPPGHTFFDF.

The sample holds a few counts of this clonotype. The gene calls are TRBV5-5 and TRBJ2-7; 9 bases map to TRBD1. Germline loops: CDR1 SGHKS, CDR2 YYEKEE (reference sequence). The CDR3 totals 14 residues. The V segment lost 0 bases and the J segment 3 bases; nucleotides outside the gene matches: 1. Here the CDR3 DNA reads TGTGCCAGCAGCTTGGACAGGGGGCTCTACGAGCAGTACTTC. It encodes CASSLDRGLYEQYF.

The CDR3 reads CASSQDGGGELFF. DNA for the CDR3: TGCGCCAGCAGCCAAGATGGTGGAGGGGAGCTGTTTTTT. The J gene is TRBJ2-2, the V gene TRBV4-3; D ambiguous. Germline-derived CDR1 and CDR2 are LGHNA and YSLEER. V shed 0 bases and J shed 8 bases, with 7 bases lying between them. This CDR3 contains 13 residues.

CDR3 sequence reads: CAWSPGNTIYF. CDR3 DNA: TGTGCCTGGAGCCCTGGAAACACCATATATTTT. This chain connects TRBV30 to TRBJ1-3; D uncertain. CDR1 is GTSNPN and CDR2 is SVGIG in the germline V gene (reference sequence). Trimming pared 3 bases from V and 2 bases from J, leaving 2 bases between. There are 11 residues in the CDR3.

This clonotype was detected ten times or more. The chain couples TRBV4-2 to TRBJ2-2; the D is unclear. With 0 bases removed from V and 8 bases from J, the gap between germline ends came to 10 bases. The CDR3 runs 14 residues. The germline V gene encodes CDR1 LGHNA and CDR2 YNFKEQ. CDR3 coding DNA: TGTGCCAGCAGCCAAGATCCCCTGTCGGGGGAGCTGTTTTTT. Translating it yields CASSQDPLSGELFF.

Comment on this clonotype: A much larger clone lies one base from this, so it may be a read error. The J gene is TRBJ2-1, the V gene TRBV6-6, with D possibly being TRBD2 (6 bases). The CDR3 spans 15 residues. Germline V gene lookup returns CDR1 MNHNY and CDR2 SVGAGI (reference sequence). CDR3 in DNA: TGTGCCAGCAGTCACTCCGCGGGATCGGTCCATGAGCAGTTCTTC. It codes for CASSHSAGSVHEQFF.

The V and J genes are TRBV25-1 and TRBJ2-3, with TRBD2 matching over 9 bases. The CDR3 has 16 residues. With 5 bases clipped from V and 2 bases from J, the junction kept 8 bases outside the gene matches. CDR1 and CDR2 (germline): MGHDK, SYGVNS. CDR3 DNA sequence: TGTGCCAGCAGTCTGGGGGCGGGAGGGTACACAGATACGCAGTATTTT. Amino acid sequence: CASSLGAGGYTDTQYF.

On this clonotype: This may arise from a read error, as a much more abundant clone is one base away. V usage is TRBV11-3 and J usage is TRBJ2-7; D gene uncertain. The CDR3 is 12 residues long. From germline, CDR1 is SGHNT and CDR2 YENEEA. The V end was cut by 4 bases, the J end by 5 bases, with 9 bases between. CDR3 in DNA: TGTGCCAGCAGCTCGAGAGTCCACGAGCAGTACTTC. Its translation is CASSSRVHEQYF.

Remarks on this clonotype: This may come from a read error, since a much larger clone is one base off. For the CDR3, the DNA is TGTGCCAGCAGCTTAGCCAGTCTAGCGGTCTACGATGAGCAGTTCTTC. It is translated as CASSLASLAVYDEQFF. The J gene is TRBJ2-3, the V gene TRBV7-6; 7 bases are a match to TRBD2. Judging by the DNA end, TRBJ2-1 fits better; the J call may be wrong. The CDR3 loop spans 16 amino acids. Germline CDR1 is SGHVS and CDR2 is FNYEAQ.

In this sample, this clonotype turned up many times. CDR3 DNA sequence: TGTGCCAGCAGTAGTAGCGGACTAAGCACAGATACGCAGTATTTT. Translating gives CASSSSGLSTDTQYF. V gene TRBV12-3 or TRBV12-4 combines with J gene TRBJ2-3; weak D call: TRBD2 (6 bases). The CDR3 loop spans 15 amino acids. V was pared by 5 bases and J by 0 bases, with 12 bases between.

Ten or more counts support this clonotype. The rearrangement joins TRBV19 to TRBJ1-5, with D perhaps matching TRBD1 (5 bases). The V gene's germline CDR1 is LNHDA and CDR2 SQIVND (reference sequence). The CDR3 length is 16 residues. V was shortened by 7 bases and J by 1 base, with 17 bases between the two germline ends. Written as DNA, the CDR3 is TGTGCCAGTACCCTAAGGTGGGGGAAGAGCAATCAGCCCCAGCATTTT. Protein product: CASTLRWGKSNQPQHF.

The V gene is TRBV20-1, the J gene TRBJ2-1; perhaps TRBD2 as D (6 bases). The length of the CDR3 is 13 residues. The germline V and J ends were trimmed by 6 bases and 3 bases, with 12 bases remaining between them. Germline V gives CDR1 DFQATT, CDR2 SNEGSKA (reference sequence). In nucleotides, the CDR3 is TGCAGTGCCATCGTGGGACTCTACAATGAGCAGTTCTTC. This translates into CSAIVGLYNEQFF.

This clonotype came up once. A much larger clone lies a single base off, so this may be a read error. The chain is built from TRBV11-2 and TRBJ2-2; 8 bases are shared with TRBD1. This CDR3 has 15 amino acids. Germline V gene sequence: CDR1 SGHAT, CDR2 FQNNGV. The trim removed 8 bases at V and 2 bases at J, leaving 7 bases unmatched. The CDR3 protein is CASGIGQGNTGELFF. CDR3 nucleotide sequence: TGTGCCAGCGGCATTGGACAGGGAAACACCGGGGAGCTGTTTTTT.

This clonotype occurred many times. The V and J genes are TRBV12-3 or TRBV12-4 and TRBJ1-3; no reliable D call. The germline V and J ends were trimmed by 4 bases and 0 bases, with 7 bases remaining between them. The CDR3 consists of 14 residues. DNA for the CDR3: TGTGCCAGCAGTTCAGGTCTCTCTGGAAACACCATATATTTT. The encoded protein is CASSSGLSGNTIYF.

This clonotype was counted at least ten times. The V call is TRBV7-3, the J call TRBJ2-1, with 9 nucleotides matching TRBD1. The V gene's germline CDR1 is SGHTA and CDR2 FQGTGA. Unmatched junction bases numbered 2, after V lost 3 bases and J lost 2 bases. This CDR3 is built from 15 residues. In DNA form, the CDR3 reads TGTGCCAGCAGCTTGACAGGGGGAACCTACAATGAGCAGTTCTTC. Encoded protein: CASSLTGGTYNEQFF.

CDR3 sequence: CASSVVSSTDTQYF. CDR3 nucleotide sequence: TGTGCCAGCAGTGTAGTTTCTAGCACAGATACGCAGTATTTT. This chain connects TRBV6-1 to TRBJ2-3, with D uncertain. The germline CDR1 and CDR2 sequences are MNHNS and SASEGT. This CDR3 has 14 amino acids. V was shortened by 4 bases and J by 0 bases, with 8 bases between the two germline ends.

Points on this clonotype: A read error may account for a junction end that differs from germline. The chain recombines TRBV28 with TRBJ1-2; 7 bases match TRBD1. From germline, CDR1 is MDHEN and CDR2 SYDVKM. This CDR3 has 13 residues. The CDR3 DNA follows: TGTGCCGGCAGTGGGGGACAGAGGGATGGCTACACCTTC. It encodes CAGSGGQRDGYTF.

The sample holds a few counts of this clonotype. The V and J genes are TRBV27 and TRBJ2-5, with unresolved D. V shed 2 bases and J shed 6 bases, with 1 base lying between them. CDR3 size: 10 residues. Germline CDR1 is MNHEY and CDR2 is SMNVEV (reference sequence). CDR3 coding DNA: TGTGCCAGCAGTTTAAAGACCCAGTACTTC. As protein: CASSLKTQYF.

This clonotype was seen many times. The genes are TRBV6-5 and TRBJ2-1; the match to TRBD2 covers 11 bases. Trimming at V came to 8 bases and at J to 7 bases, leaving 4 bases not matched to a gene. This CDR3 has 13 residues. Germline lookup yields CDR1 MNHEY and CDR2 SVGAGI. CDR3 in amino acids: CASGVAGGNEQFF. CDR3 nucleotide sequence: TGTGCCAGCGGGGTAGCGGGAGGGAATGAGCAGTTCTTC.

This chain uses TRBV10-3 with TRBJ2-2; D perhaps matches TRBD1 (5 bases). CDR1 is ENHRY, CDR2 SYGVKD, per germline. V was cut by 8 bases and J by 8 bases, with 9 bases left in between. The length of the CDR3 is 11 residues. Here the CDR3 DNA reads TGTGCCATCGGGCGGACAGGGGAGCTGTTTTTT. Protein: CAIGRTGELFF.

This clonotype was observed a few times. As DNA, the CDR3 is TGCAGTGTCCCCGGGACTAGCGGGAGAGCGTCCTACAATGAGCAGTTCTTC. It codes for CSVPGTSGRASYNEQFF. The chain is built from TRBV20-1 and TRBJ2-1; 14 bases are a match to TRBD2. CDR1 is DFQATT, CDR2 SNEGSKA, per germline (reference sequence). CDR3 length equals 17 residues. V lost 7 bases to trimming and J lost 1 base; unmatched junction nucleotides: 9.